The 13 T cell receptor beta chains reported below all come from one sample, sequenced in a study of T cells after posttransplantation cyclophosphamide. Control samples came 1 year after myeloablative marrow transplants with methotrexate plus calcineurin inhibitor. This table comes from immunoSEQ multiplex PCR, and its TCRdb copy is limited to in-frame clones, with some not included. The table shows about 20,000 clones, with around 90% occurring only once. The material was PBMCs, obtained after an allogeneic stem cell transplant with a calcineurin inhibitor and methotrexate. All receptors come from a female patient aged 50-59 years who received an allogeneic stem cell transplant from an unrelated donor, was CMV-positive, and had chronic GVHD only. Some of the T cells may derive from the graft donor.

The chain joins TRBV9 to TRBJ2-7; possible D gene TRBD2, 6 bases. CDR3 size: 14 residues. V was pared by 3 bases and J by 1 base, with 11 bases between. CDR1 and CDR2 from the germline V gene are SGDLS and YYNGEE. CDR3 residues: CASSARLGSYEQYF. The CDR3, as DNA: TGTGCCAGCAGCGCCCGACTAGGATCCTACGAGCAGTACTTC.

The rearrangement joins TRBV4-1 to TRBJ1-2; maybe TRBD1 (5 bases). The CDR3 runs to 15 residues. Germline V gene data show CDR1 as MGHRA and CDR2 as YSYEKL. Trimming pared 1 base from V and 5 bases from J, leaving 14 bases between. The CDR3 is CASSQVGGSLYGYTF. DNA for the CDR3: TGCGCCAGCAGCCAAGTCGGGGGGTCGTTGTATGGCTACACCTTC.

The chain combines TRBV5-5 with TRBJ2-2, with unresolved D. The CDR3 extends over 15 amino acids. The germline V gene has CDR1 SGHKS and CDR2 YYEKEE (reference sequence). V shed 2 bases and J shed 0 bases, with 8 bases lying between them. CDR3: CASSFSTSNTGELFF. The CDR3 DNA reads TGTGCCAGCAGCTTTTCGACATCGAACACCGGGGAGCTGTTTTTT.

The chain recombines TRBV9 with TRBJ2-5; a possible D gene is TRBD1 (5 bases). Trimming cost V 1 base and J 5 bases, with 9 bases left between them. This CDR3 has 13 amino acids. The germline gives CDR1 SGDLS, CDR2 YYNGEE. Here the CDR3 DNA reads TGTGCCAGCAGCGTACAGGGTTGGGAGACCCAGTACTTC. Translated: CASSVQGWETQYF.

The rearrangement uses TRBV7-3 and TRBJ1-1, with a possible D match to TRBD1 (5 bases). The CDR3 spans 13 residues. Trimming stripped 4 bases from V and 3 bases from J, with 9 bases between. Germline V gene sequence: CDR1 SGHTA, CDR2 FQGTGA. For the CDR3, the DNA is TGTGCCAGCAGCTATCAAGGGGACACTGAAGCTTTCTTT. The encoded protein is CASSYQGDTEAFF.

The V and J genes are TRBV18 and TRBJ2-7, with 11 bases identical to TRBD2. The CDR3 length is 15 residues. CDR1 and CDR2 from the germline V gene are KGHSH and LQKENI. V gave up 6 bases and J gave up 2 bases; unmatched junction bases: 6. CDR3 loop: CASSPGLAEPYEQYF. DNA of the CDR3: TGTGCCAGCTCCCCGGGACTAGCGGAGCCCTACGAGCAGTACTTC. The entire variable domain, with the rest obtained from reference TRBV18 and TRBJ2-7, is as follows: NAGVMQNPRHLVRRRGQEARLRCSPMKGHSHVYWYRQLPEEGLKFMVYLQKENIIDESGMPKERFSAEFPKEGPSILRIQQVVRGDSAAYFCASSPGLAEPYEQYFGPGTRLTVT.

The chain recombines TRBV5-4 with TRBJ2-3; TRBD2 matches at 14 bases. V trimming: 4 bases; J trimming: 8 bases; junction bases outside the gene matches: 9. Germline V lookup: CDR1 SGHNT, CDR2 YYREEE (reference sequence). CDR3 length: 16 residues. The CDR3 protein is CASSPPGLAGGGTQYF. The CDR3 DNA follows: TGTGCCAGCAGCCCCCCTGGACTAGCGGGAGGCGGTACGCAGTATTTT.

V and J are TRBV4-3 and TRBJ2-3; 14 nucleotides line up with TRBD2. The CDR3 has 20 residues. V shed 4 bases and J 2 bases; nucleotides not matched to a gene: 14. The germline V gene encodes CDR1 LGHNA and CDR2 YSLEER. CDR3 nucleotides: TGCGCCAGCAGCCGAAGACCGGGACTAGCGGGAGCGGTTGACACAGATACGCAGTATTTT. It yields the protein CASSRRPGLAGAVDTDTQYF.

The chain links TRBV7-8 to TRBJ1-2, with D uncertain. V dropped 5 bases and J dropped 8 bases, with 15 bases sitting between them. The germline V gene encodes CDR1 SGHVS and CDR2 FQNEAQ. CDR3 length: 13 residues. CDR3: CASSTSRLAGYTF. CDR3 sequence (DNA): TGTGCCAGCAGCACAAGCCGGCTAGCCGGCTACACCTTC.

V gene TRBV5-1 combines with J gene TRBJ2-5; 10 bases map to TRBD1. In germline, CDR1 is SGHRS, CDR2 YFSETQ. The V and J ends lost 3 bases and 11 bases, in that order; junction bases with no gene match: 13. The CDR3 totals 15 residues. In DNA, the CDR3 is TGCGCCAGCAGCTCAATGGGGACAGGGGAAGAAAGGCAGTACTTC. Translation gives CASSSMGTGEERQYF.

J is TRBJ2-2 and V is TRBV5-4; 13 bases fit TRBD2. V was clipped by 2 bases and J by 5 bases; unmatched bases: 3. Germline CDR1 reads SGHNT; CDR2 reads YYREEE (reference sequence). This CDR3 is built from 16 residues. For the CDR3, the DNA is TGTGCCAGCAGCTTTGGACTAGCGGGAGTTACCGGGGAGCTGTTTTTT. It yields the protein CASSFGLAGVTGELFF.

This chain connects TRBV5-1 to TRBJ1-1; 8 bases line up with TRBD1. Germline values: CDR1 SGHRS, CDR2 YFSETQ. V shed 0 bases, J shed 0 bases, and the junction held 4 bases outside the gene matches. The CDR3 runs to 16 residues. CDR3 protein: CASSLAAGGLNTEAFF. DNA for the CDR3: TGCGCCAGCAGCTTGGCTGCAGGGGGCTTGAACACTGAAGCTTTCTTT.

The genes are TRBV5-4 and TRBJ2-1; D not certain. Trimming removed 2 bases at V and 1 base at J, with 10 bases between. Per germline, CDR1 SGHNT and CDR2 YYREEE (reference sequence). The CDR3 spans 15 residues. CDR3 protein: CASSLAIQSYNEQFF. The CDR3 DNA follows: TGTGCCAGCAGCTTAGCGATCCAATCCTACAATGAGCAGTTCTTC. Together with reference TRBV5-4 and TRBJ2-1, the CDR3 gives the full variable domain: ETGVTQSPTHLIKTRGQQVTLRCSSQSGHNTVSWYQQALGQGPQFIFQYYREEENGRGNFPPRFSGLQFPNYSSELNVNALELDDSALYLCASSLAIQSYNEQFFGPGTRLTVL.